The 28 T cell receptor beta chains presented below share a single source sample, sequenced in a study of cytomegalovirus exposure and HLA in healthy donors. PCR employed 60 Vbeta and 13 Jbeta primers. The protocol was immunoSEQ multiplex PCR, while the TCRdb copy is restricted to in-frame clones and leaves out a portion. The top ten clones hold 2.5% to 3.5% of a sample with about 150,000 clones, over 75% of them seen once. The sequenced sample was PBMCs. The receptor source for this set is a woman under 40 in good health and CMV-seronegative.

This clone was detected only once. The chain uses TRBV7-2 and TRBJ2-3, with TRBD2 matching 12 bases. The V and J ends lost 6 bases and 4 bases, in that order; junction bases with no gene match: 5. The CDR3 runs to 15 residues. Germline CDR1 SGHTA, CDR2 FQGNSA. The DNA of the CDR3 is TGTGCCAGCAGTTGGACTAGCGGGGCCTCAGATACGCAGTATTTT. Its translation: CASSWTSGASDTQYF.

CDR3 residues: CASSVSRQGAPTDTQYF. CDR3 bases: TGTGCCAGCAGCGTTTCCCGACAGGGAGCCCCAACAGATACGCAGTATTTT. This chain joins TRBV9 and TRBJ2-3, with TRBD1 identical over 7 bases. This CDR3 region has 17 residues. From germline, CDR1 is SGDLS and CDR2 YYNGEE. Trimming removed 2 bases from V and 3 bases from J; junction bases left unmatched: 12.

This clone has only a few counts. V is TRBV30 and J is TRBJ1-2, with TRBD1 matching 9 bases. The CDR3 extends over 20 amino acids. After removal of 0 bases from V and 7 bases from J, the junction contained 24 bases not matched to a gene. The germline V gene has CDR1 GTSNPN and CDR2 SVGIG (reference sequence). CDR3 residues: CAWSVRPVGLDWTGEIGYTF. CDR3 DNA: TGTGCCTGGAGTGTGCGTCCCGTTGGCCTCGACTGGACAGGGGAGATTGGCTACACCTTC.

The chain joins TRBV27 to TRBJ2-1; 8 nucleotides match TRBD2. CDR1 is MNHEY, CDR2 SMNVEV, per germline (reference sequence). Trimming removed 5 bases from V and 9 bases from J; junction bases left unmatched: 27. The CDR3 sequence is 20 residues long. The CDR3 DNA reads TGTGCCAGCAGTCCCTATACGAAGCCGGGACTAGTCGGCCCCTGGGGTGAGCAGTTCTTC. It translates to CASSPYTKPGLVGPWGEQFF.

This rearrangement joins TRBV27 to TRBJ2-4, with D tentatively TRBD2 (6 bases). The V gene's germline CDR1 is MNHEY and CDR2 SMNVEV (reference sequence). Trimming removed 8 bases from V and 9 bases from J, with 17 bases in between. The CDR3 contains 13 residues. The CDR3 region is CASGGRLGGIQYF. CDR3 in DNA: TGTGCCAGCGGGGGGAGACTCGGAGGCATTCAGTACTTC.

The chain recombines TRBV19 with TRBJ1-2; no clear D gene. Germline loops: CDR1 LNHDA, CDR2 SQIVND (reference sequence). V lost 6 bases and J lost 4, with 15 bases in between. The CDR3 length is 14 residues. The CDR3 DNA reads as TGTGCCAGTAGGAAGACCGGGGAGGGCTATGGCTACACCTTC. Its protein is CASRKTGEGYGYTF. Complete variable domain (other parts from reference TRBV19 and TRBJ1-2): DGGITQSPKYLFRKEGQNVTLSCEQNLNHDAMYWYRQDPGQGLRLIYYSQIVNDFQKGDIAEGYSVSREKKESFPLTVTSAQKNPTAFYLCASRKTGEGYGYTFGSGTRLTVV.

The rearrangement uses TRBV18 and TRBJ2-1, with 9 positions matching TRBD2. V shed 6 bases and J 4 bases; nucleotides not matched to a gene: 4. Germline loops: CDR1 KGHSH, CDR2 LQKENI. The CDR3 is 14 amino acids. CDR3 region: CASSAGGPYNEQFF. Written as DNA, the CDR3 is TGTGCCAGCTCCGCGGGAGGGCCTTACAATGAGCAGTTCTTC.

The chain couples TRBV5-1 to TRBJ2-7; TRBD1 matches at 7 bases. Trimming at V came to 3 bases and at J to 3 bases, leaving 6 bases not matched to a gene. The germline V gene encodes CDR1 SGHRS and CDR2 YFSETQ. The CDR3 length is 14 residues. In nucleotides, the CDR3 is TGCGCCAGCAGCTCGACAGGGCAGGGCTACGAGCAGTACTTC. Residues: CASSSTGQGYEQYF.

The chain recombines TRBV6-5 with TRBJ1-1, with 7 bases that match TRBD1. V gave up 7 bases and J gave up 6 bases; unmatched junction bases: 11. CDR1 MNHEY and CDR2 SVGAGI come from the germline V gene. The CDR3 is 14 residues long. The chain's CDR3 is CASIAKGGRAEAFF. The CDR3, as DNA: TGTGCCAGCATCGCTAAAGGGGGCCGCGCTGAAGCTTTCTTT.

The chain links TRBV5-1 to TRBJ1-2; TRBD1 aligns across 9 bases. This CDR3 spans 16 amino acids. Trimming removed 3 bases from V and 8 bases from J; junction bases left unmatched: 14. Germline CDR1 reads SGHRS; CDR2 reads YFSETQ. In nucleotides, the CDR3 is TGCGCCAGCAGCTATGATCCCGGGACAGGGACGACAGGCTACACCTTC. This encodes CASSYDPGTGTTGYTF.

The chain joins TRBV7-9 to TRBJ2-3, with a weak D call TRBD2 (6 bases). Germline CDR1 is SEHNR and CDR2 is FQNEAQ (reference sequence). The ends were cut back, 5 bases at V and 3 bases at J, with 15 bases in the middle. CDR3 length: 15 amino acids. As DNA, the CDR3 is TGTGCCAGCAGCCCCTGGTTACGGGGGACAGATACGCAGTATTTT. Translation gives CASSPWLRGTDTQYF.

This clone was recorded only once. The rearrangement uses TRBV5-4 and TRBJ2-1; TRBD2 agrees at 12 bases. Trimming at V came to 1 base and at J to 7 bases, leaving 9 bases not matched to a gene. Germline lookup yields CDR1 SGHNT and CDR2 YYREEE (reference sequence). The CDR3 spans 17 residues. This CDR3 reads CASSLLSLAGGQNEQFF. The CDR3 DNA sequence: TGTGCCAGCAGCTTGTTGTCCCTAGCGGGAGGGCAAAATGAGCAGTTCTTC.

The V and J genes are TRBV4-1 and TRBJ1-5; no firm D call. The CDR3 is 15 residues long. V dropped 3 bases and J dropped 4 bases, with 13 bases sitting between them. Germline V gene data show CDR1 as MGHRA and CDR2 as YSYEKL. This CDR3 is CASSHPGSRNQPQHF. The CDR3, as DNA: TGCGCCAGCAGCCACCCCGGGTCTCGAAATCAGCCCCAGCATTTT.

The rearrangement uses TRBV11-2 and TRBJ2-2; D call uncertain. CDR3 size: 15 residues. V dropped 5 bases and J dropped 2 bases, with 12 bases sitting between them. Germline V gene data show CDR1 as SGHAT and CDR2 as FQNNGV. The CDR3, as DNA: TGTGCCAGCAGCCTCACAGCTATCAACACCGGGGAGCTGTTTTTT. This sequence encodes CASSLTAINTGELFF.

This chain connects TRBV6-1 to TRBJ2-2, with TRBD1 matching 10 bases. Germline CDR1 is MNHNS and CDR2 is SASEGT. The V and J ends lost 11 bases and 7 bases, in that order; junction bases with no gene match: 10. The CDR3 loop spans 14 amino acids. The CDR3 loop reads CAGERDRGFGELFF. Written as DNA, the CDR3 is TGTGCCGGAGAACGGGACAGGGGATTCGGGGAGCTGTTTTTT.

V and J are TRBV19 and TRBJ1-5, with D perhaps matching TRBD1 (5 bases). V was pared by 7 bases and J by 5 bases, with 15 bases between. Per the germline V gene, CDR1 is LNHDA and CDR2 is SQIVND (reference sequence). This CDR3 is 14 amino acids long. The CDR3 region is CASTKGVGDQPQHF. CDR3 DNA sequence: TGTGCCAGTACTAAAGGGGTCGGAGATCAGCCCCAGCATTTT.

The chain links TRBV20-1 to TRBJ2-5, with D uncertain. CDR1 and CDR2 (germline): DFQATT, SNEGSKA (reference sequence). Trimming took 5 bases from V and 7 from J, leaving 11 bases between them. This CDR3 region has 11 residues. The CDR3 spells CSAPTSRTQYF. CDR3 DNA: TGCAGTGCTCCGACATCAAGGACCCAGTACTTC.

The chain carries TRBV5-4 and TRBJ2-2; 7 bases map to TRBD1. The CDR3 covers 13 residues. J lost 6 bases, V lost 4 bases, and 3 bases had no gene match. Germline assignment: CDR1 SGHNT and CDR2 YYREEE (reference sequence). The CDR3 DNA is TGTGCCAGCAGCACCCAGGGGGCCGGGGAGCTGTTTTTT. Translating it yields CASSTQGAGELFF.

The chain joins TRBV27 to TRBJ2-7; the match to TRBD2 covers 12 bases. CDR1 MNHEY and CDR2 SMNVEV come from the germline V gene (reference sequence). The junction had 0 bases not matched to a gene; V was cut back by 2 bases and J by 4 bases. The CDR3 length is 14 residues. This CDR3 reads CASSLGTSGYEQYF. Written as DNA, the CDR3 is TGTGCCAGCAGTTTAGGGACTAGCGGGTACGAGCAGTACTTC.

V usage is TRBV6-1 and J usage is TRBJ1-5; D is unresolved. V shed 6 bases and J shed 4 bases, with 10 bases lying between them. The CDR3 is 13 amino acids. Germline CDR1 is MNHNS and CDR2 is SASEGT. The CDR3 sequence is CASRTTGNQPQHF. CDR3 in DNA: TGTGCCAGCAGAACGACGGGAAATCAGCCCCAGCATTTT.

This sequence joins TRBV28 and TRBJ2-1, with D possibly matching TRBD2 (6 bases). V lost 11 bases and J lost 0, with 17 bases in between. This CDR3 is 15 amino acids long. CDR1 and CDR2 from the germline V gene are MDHEN and SYDVKM. Here the CDR3 reads CAVRPGGTSYNEQFF. CDR3 DNA sequence: TGTGCCGTACGACCCGGGGGTACCTCCTACAATGAGCAGTTCTTC.

V usage is TRBV15 and J usage is TRBJ1-2; D ambiguous. From germline, CDR1 is LNHNV and CDR2 YYDKDF (reference sequence). The CDR3 consists of 14 residues. The ends were cut back, 0 bases at V and 1 base at J, with 6 bases in the middle. The CDR3 protein is CATSRDELNYGYTF. CDR3 sequence (DNA): TGTGCCACCAGCAGAGACGAACTTAACTATGGCTACACCTTC.

The chain combines TRBV18 with TRBJ1-1; 9 bases map to TRBD1. Per the germline V gene, CDR1 is KGHSH and CDR2 is LQKENI. This CDR3 is built from 14 residues. The J segment lost 7 bases and the V segment lost 3 bases, leaving 6 bases of the junction unmatched. DNA of the CDR3: TGTGCCAGCTCACCCACGGACAGGGGTAATGAAGCTTTCTTT. Protein product: CASSPTDRGNEAFF.

The chain combines TRBV6-5 with TRBJ1-1; tentatively, D is TRBD1 (6 bases). CDR3 length: 14 amino acids. The V and J ends lost 6 bases and 4 bases respectively, with 15 bases between them. Germline V gene lookup returns CDR1 MNHEY and CDR2 SVGAGI. CDR3 residues: CASSHTGFSTEAFF. DNA of the CDR3: TGTGCCAGCAGCCACACAGGGTTCAGCACTGAAGCTTTCTTT.

This chain links TRBV4-1 with TRBJ1-2; TRBD1 aligns across 10 bases. Germline V gives CDR1 MGHRA, CDR2 YSYEKL. The CDR3 is 16 residues long. The junction had 11 bases not matched to a gene; V was cut back by 3 bases and J by 7 bases. CDR3 region: CASSQAPFDRGPGYTF. The CDR3, as DNA: TGCGCCAGCAGCCAGGCCCCTTTTGACAGGGGGCCTGGCTACACCTTC.

This clone was picked up a small number of times. The chain recombines TRBV2 with TRBJ1-1; D unresolved. The V end was cut by 6 bases, the J end by 3 bases, with 11 bases between. CDR1 SNHLY and CDR2 FYNNEI come from the germline V gene. The CDR3 extends over 13 amino acids. The CDR3, as DNA: TGTGCCAGCAGATTTACCGGTTACACTGAAGCTTTCTTT. Translated: CASRFTGYTEAFF. Full variable domain (outside the CDR3, taken from reference TRBV2 and TRBJ1-1): EPEVTQTPSHQVTQMGQEVILRCVPISNHLYFYWYRQILGQKVEFLVSFYNNEISEKSEIFDDQFSVERPDGSNFTLKIRSTKLEDSAMYFCASRFTGYTEAFFGQGTRLTVV.

The chain combines TRBV4-2 with TRBJ2-7; TRBD1 agrees at 8 bases. Germline assignment: CDR1 LGHNA and CDR2 YNFKEQ. With V trimmed by 0 bases and J by 4 bases, 5 bases remained unmatched. CDR3 size: 15 residues. Written as DNA, the CDR3 is TGTGCCAGCAGCCAAGAAGACAGGGGTAGTTACGAGCAGTACTTC. It codes for CASSQEDRGSYEQYF.

The chain joins TRBV4-3 to TRBJ2-1, with 13 positions matching TRBD2. CDR3 length: 15 residues. Germline assignment: CDR1 LGHNA and CDR2 YSLEER. J gave up 6 bases and V 4 bases, and 3 bases lay outside the gene matches. The CDR3 sequence is CASSPGLAGVNEQFF. CDR3 in DNA: TGCGCCAGCAGCCCAGGACTAGCGGGGGTCAATGAGCAGTTCTTC.